This is a list of T cell receptor beta chains from one sample in a study of response to subunit inactivated influenza vaccine. TCRdb called the RT-PCR reads again in MiXCR, with one record for every CDR3 protein. The table has 150,000 to 200,000 distinct CDR3 sequences, about 9% seen once. Sequenced here: non-naive T cells sorted from PBMCs, sampled on the day of vaccination. The receptors come from a man aged 50-60 years who received an inactivated influenza vaccine. CDR3s leave out the opening cysteine and the closing phenylalanine or tryptophan.

cdr3_length,v_call,cdr3_aa
11,TRBV3-1,SSSQERRSEAF
11,TRBV7-9,ASSLVLRTEAF
10,TRBV7-9,ASSIGSNIQY
13,TRBV15,ATSRDGRRAETQY
11,TRBV20-1,SASWFMNTEAF
10,TRBV3-1,ASSQREYEQY
13,TRBV7-2,ASSLELAGPVTQY
10,TRBV29-1,SVDNSYNEQF
12,TRBV3-1,ASSQAQGPSPLH
16,TRBV20-1,SARDLRGGGRTYYEQY
15,TRBV6-5,ASSYLGQHLTKNIQY
17,TRBV3-1,ASSQYVQLIRSGANVLT
10,TRBV20-1,SATRTGNEQF
14,TRBV9,ASSVVGNPDNEKLF
17,TRBV11-2,ASSLSGQTSGGRTDTQY
14,TRBV15,ATVPGGHVNTGELF
10,TRBV12-3/TRBV12-4,ASRRGDYEQY
15,TRBV19,ASSIDRGGWGNQPQH
13,TRBV2,ASSEVVYNYNEQF
10,TRBV6-2/TRBV6-3,ATQTVNTEAF
14,TRBV10-3,AISEPGTGGRNTQY
12,TRBV12-3/TRBV12-4,ASSLGDLLGELF
13,TRBV2,ASSGDRASGNTIY
13,TRBV20-1,SARDSRAPTDTQY
12,TRBV11-2,ASSLDWSDRGAF
12,TRBV5-4,ASSAGGASYEQY
13,TRBV27,ASSGGSSLRGTQY
14,TRBV6-2/TRBV6-3,ASSYRKAGVSNEQF
11,TRBV6-2/TRBV6-3,ASSYSRDLGQF
15,TRBV24-1,ATSDPRDRSSTDTQY
10,TRBV19,ASTDGGQPQH
14,TRBV20-1,SAREGTSSYNSPLH
16,TRBV20-1,SARRRSGVEYSNQPQH
11,TRBV20-1,SAERGQLNEQF
10,TRBV20-1,SARDLGTEAF
10,TRBV19,ASSNSGNEQF
16,TRBV19,ASSIDGPAGGGENIQY
14,TRBV20-1,SAREPSGSSYNEQF
14,TRBV5-1,ASSWGLAGSYNEQF
12,TRBV12-3/TRBV12-4,ASRVAGSTDTQY